The clone carrying this T cell receptor beta chain was picked up many times. Its antigen is still unknown. The data were taken from a study of human T cells and chemical hapten exposure. Study background: Read at 6 days, the patch tests placed 0.01% DPC on the upper back. Points from the study as a whole: There were significantly more large CDR3 similarity clusters among expanded TCRs than among controls.

This CDR3 comprises 13 residues. Between the trimmed V and J ends, which lost 4 bases and 0 bases, there was a span of 9 bases. Germline V CDR1 and CDR2: SQVTM, ANQGSEA. Indicated time point: pre-sensitization, week 0. Treatment given: therapeutic diphenylcyclopropenone sensitization with weekly scalp DPC. Donation of samples came from alopecia patients who were 18 to 70 years old and suitable for DPC. The library gave individual cDNA molecules unique molecular identifiers. TCRdb independently ran MiXCR on the RACE reads; one entry per CDR3 protein. Of more than 300,000 distinct CDR3 sequences in the sample, 5.1% were seen once.

The origin of this receptor is a woman aged 45-59 years with alopecia areata. Some clones in this sample may be carry-over from other donors' samples. The sequenced sample was whole blood, obtained in connection with sensitization to the hapten diphenylcyclopropenone (DPC). The chain couples TRBV29-1 to TRBJ1-2; D gene unclear. The CDR3 nucleotides are TGCAGCGTTGTTGTCGGAGCTAACTATGGCTACACCTTC. Translated, it gives CSVVVGANYGYTF.